Listed here are 30 T cell receptor beta chains from one sample, sequenced in a study of human T cells and chemical hapten exposure. In TCRdb, the RACE reads were re-called with MiXCR into one record per CDR3 protein. Of 270,000 or so distinct CDR3 sequences listed, roughly 7.7% are singletons. The sample's time point: pre-sensitization, week 0. Stated treatment: therapeutic diphenylcyclopropenone sensitization with weekly scalp DPC. The material sequenced was whole blood, taken in connection with sensitization to the hapten diphenylcyclopropenone (DPC). These receptor sequences come from a man between 18 and 35 years old with alopecia areata. Some clones in this sample may be carry-over from other donors' samples.

This clonotype was seen ten or more times. The J gene is TRBJ1-1, the V gene TRBV2; a weak D match, TRBD1 (6 bases). CDR1 SNHLY and CDR2 FYNNEI come from the germline V gene. V gave up 2 bases and J gave up 0 bases, with 7 bases separating them. CDR3 length equals 14 residues. In nucleotides, the CDR3 is TGTGCCAGCAGTGAAAGGGACATGAACACTGAAGCTTTCTTT. The encoded protein is CASSERDMNTEAFF.

This clonotype was seen only a few times. This rearrangement joins TRBV7-9 to TRBJ1-1; the match to TRBD1 covers 8 bases. The germline V gene encodes CDR1 SEHNR and CDR2 FQNEAQ (reference sequence). Trimming took 6 bases from V and 3 from J; bases not matched to a gene: 18. CDR3 size: 18 residues. The CDR3 loop is CASRPWVIDRGSDTEAFF. The CDR3 bases are TGTGCCAGCAGACCATGGGTTATTGACAGGGGCTCGGACACTGAAGCTTTCTTT.

The gene calls are TRBV7-2 and TRBJ2-7, with TRBD1 matching 8 bases. The V segment lost 1 base and the J segment 3 bases; nucleotides outside the gene matches: 8. Looked up from germline, CDR1 is SGHTA and CDR2 is FQGNSA. The CDR3 runs 16 residues. The CDR3 sequence: CASSLVGTGGNYEQYF. In nucleotides, the CDR3 is TGTGCCAGCAGCTTAGTAGGCACAGGGGGAAACTACGAGCAGTACTTC. The complete variable domain, with remaining parts taken from reference TRBV7-2 and TRBJ2-7, reads GAGVSQSPSNKVTEKGKDVELRCDPISGHTALYWYRQSLGQGLEFLIYFQGNSAPDKSGLPSDRFSAERTGGSVSTLTIQRTQQEDSAVYLCASSLVGTGGNYEQYFGPGTRLTVT.

In its sample, this clonotype was seen a few times. This chain joins TRBV12-3 or TRBV12-4 and TRBJ1-1; D may be TRBD1 (6 bases). CDR3 length equals 15 residues. V shed 2 bases and J shed 0 bases, with 10 bases lying between them. CDR3 nucleotides: TGTGCCAGCAGTTTAAGCAGGGGCATGAACACTGAAGCTTTCTTT. Protein product: CASSLSRGMNTEAFF.

This clonotype occurred a few times. The chain has TRBV6-2 or TRBV6-3 and TRBJ2-2, with 7 positions matching TRBD1. V lost 8 bases, J lost 6 bases, and 6 bases stayed unmatched. CDR3 length: 13 amino acids. Germline values: CDR1 MNHEY, CDR2 SVGEGT. The CDR3 region has the DNA TGTGCCAGCGTTTACAGGGGTGCCGGGGAGCTGTTTTTT. Its translation: CASVYRGAGELFF.

This clonotype was detected many times. The gene calls are TRBV20-1 and TRBJ2-1; the match to TRBD2 covers 9 bases. Germline V gene data show CDR1 as DFQATT and CDR2 as SNEGSKA (reference sequence). The V and J ends lost 6 bases and 0 bases, in that order; junction bases with no gene match: 3. CDR3 length: 14 amino acids. The CDR3 loop reads CSADSGGSYNEQFF. The CDR3 region has the DNA TGCAGTGCCGATAGCGGGGGCTCCTACAATGAGCAGTTCTTC.

This clonotype was seen only a few times. This chain uses TRBV7-9 with TRBJ2-3; either TRBD1 or TRBD2 may supply D (5 bases each). The V gene's germline CDR1 is SEHNR and CDR2 FQNEAQ (reference sequence). V lost 1 base to trimming and J lost 0 bases, with 14 bases between them. The CDR3 contains 17 residues. The CDR3 DNA reads as TGTGCCAGCAGCTTAGTCGGGGCTCAGGATAGCACAGATACGCAGTATTTT. This codes for CASSLVGAQDSTDTQYF.

The CDR3 is CATSRVQGRDEKLFF. The DNA of the CDR3 is TGTGCCACCAGCAGAGTACAGGGGCGGGATGAAAAACTGTTTTTT. This chain connects TRBV15 to TRBJ1-4; 7 bases map to TRBD1. The CDR3 contains 15 residues. J gave up 6 bases and V 1 base, and 5 bases lay outside the gene matches. Germline V gene sequence: CDR1 LNHNV, CDR2 YYDKDF (reference sequence).

This clonotype was observed a handful of times. V usage is TRBV7-2 and J usage is TRBJ1-6; D remains unclear. The germline V gene has CDR1 SGHTA and CDR2 FQGNSA. This CDR3 has 14 amino acids. V was pared by 4 bases and J by 5 bases, with 9 bases between. CDR3 nucleotides: TGTGCCAGCAGCTCCCCGGGAGATAATTCACCCCTCCACTTT. Its translation is CASSSPGDNSPLHF.

The chain carries TRBV4-3 and TRBJ1-6; maybe TRBD1 (5 bases). Trimming cost V 0 bases and J 6 bases, with 12 bases left between them. The CDR3 is 16 amino acids. Germline V gene sequence: CDR1 LGHNA, CDR2 YSLEER. The CDR3 region is CASSQDAQGINSPLHF. In DNA, the CDR3 is TGCGCCAGCAGCCAAGATGCGCAGGGTATTAATTCACCCCTCCACTTT.

The chain recombines TRBV6-5 with TRBJ1-3; D unclear. The CDR3 loop spans 15 amino acids. The V gene's germline CDR1 is MNHEY and CDR2 SVGAGI. The V end lost 8 bases, the J end lost 2 bases, and 16 bases lay between the germline ends. The CDR3 DNA reads as TGTGCCAGCGCGGCCACGCGGGTTACTGGAAACACCATATATTTT. It yields the protein CASAATRVTGNTIYF.

This clonotype was picked up a small number of times. V gene TRBV5-1 combines with J gene TRBJ1-2; D remains unclear. Deletions cut 2 bases from V and 7 bases from J, with 9 bases between. The germline gives CDR1 SGHRS, CDR2 YFSETQ. The CDR3 sequence is 12 residues long. The chain's CDR3 is CASSLNVGGYTF. The CDR3 DNA sequence: TGCGCCAGCAGCTTAAATGTAGGTGGCTACACCTTC.

This clonotype was seen only a few times. DNA for the CDR3: TGCAGTGCTAGGGACAGGGGGGCCAAAAACATTCAGTACTTC. It is translated as CSARDRGAKNIQYF. The J gene is TRBJ2-4, the V gene TRBV20-1; TRBD1 matches 10 bases. Germline CDR1 is DFQATT and CDR2 is SNEGSKA (reference sequence). The junction had 0 bases not matched to a gene; V was cut back by 3 bases and J by 1 base. The CDR3 has 14 amino acids.

The V and J genes are TRBV29-1 and TRBJ1-2; 8 positions match TRBD1. The CDR3 totals 17 residues. CDR1 SQVTM and CDR2 ANQGSEA come from the germline V gene. V gave up 6 bases and J gave up 2 bases; unmatched junction bases: 17. CDR3 amino acids: CSVYDGQGEGLNYGYTF. CDR3 in DNA: TGCAGCGTCTATGACGGACAGGGAGAGGGGCTAAACTATGGCTACACCTTC.

This clonotype appeared a few times. The chain combines TRBV6-2 or TRBV6-3 with TRBJ1-4, with 9 bases that match TRBD1. Germline CDR1 reads MNHEY; CDR2 reads SVGEGT. V was clipped by 8 bases and J by 7 bases; unmatched bases: 8. The CDR3 length is 14 residues. The CDR3 bases are TGTGCCAGCCGGCGCAGGACAGGGGTTGAAAAACTGTTTTTT. It is translated as CASRRRTGVEKLFF.

The CDR3 here is CASSQGEGAVNYGYTF. CDR3 bases: TGCGCCAGCAGCCAGGGGGAAGGGGCGGTTAACTATGGCTACACCTTC. The genes are TRBV4-3 and TRBJ1-2; a weak D match, TRBD1 (5 bases). The CDR3 consists of 16 residues. Germline V gene sequence: CDR1 LGHNA, CDR2 YSLEER. V lost 3 bases, J lost 1 base, and 15 bases lay in between.

This clonotype was found a few times. The chain links TRBV29-1 to TRBJ2-7; 10 nucleotides align to TRBD1. Germline assignment: CDR1 SQVTM and CDR2 ANQGSEA. The V and J ends lost 2 bases and 3 bases, in that order; junction bases with no gene match: 7. The CDR3 sequence is 15 residues long. CDR3 in amino acids: CSVEKGQGPYYEQYF. In DNA, the CDR3 is TGCAGCGTTGAAAAGGGACAGGGGCCCTACTACGAGCAGTACTTC.

The chain couples TRBV14 to TRBJ2-7; D is uncertain. The CDR3 spans 17 residues. The V and J ends lost 0 bases and 3 bases respectively, with 18 bases between them. Germline-derived CDR1 and CDR2 are SGHDN and FVKESK. The CDR3 region has the DNA TGTGCCAGCAGCCAAGATCGCGGTTATGGAGTAGGCTACGAGCAGTACTTC. Its translation: CASSQDRGYGVGYEQYF.

This clonotype was counted only a few times. V is TRBV12-3 or TRBV12-4 and J is TRBJ2-5, with 9 bases aligning to TRBD1. Trimming took 6 bases from V and 4 from J; bases not matched to a gene: 9. CDR3 length: 15 amino acids. This CDR3 is CASSPRTGDGETQYF. DNA for the CDR3: TGTGCCAGCAGCCCCCGGACAGGGGATGGAGAGACCCAGTACTTC.

The table lists this clonotype with a few counts. The gene calls are TRBV7-2 and TRBJ2-2; D might be TRBD1 or TRBD2, each matching 7 bases. Germline loops: CDR1 SGHTA, CDR2 FQGNSA. V gave up 6 bases and J gave up 3 bases, with 17 bases separating them. This CDR3 has 16 residues. The CDR3 DNA reads TGTGCCAGCAGAGGGAGGGGGCGCGAGGACACCGGGGAGCTGTTTTTT. This translates into CASRGRGREDTGELFF.

The rearrangement links TRBV7-9 to TRBJ1-2, with D hard to call. Germline V gene data show CDR1 as SEHNR and CDR2 as FQNEAQ (reference sequence). Between the trimmed V and J ends, which lost 7 bases and 2 bases, there was a span of 17 bases. This CDR3 comprises 15 residues. The CDR3 sequence is CASTSSPGSNYGYTF. The CDR3 DNA sequence: TGTGCCAGCACCTCCTCACCGGGGTCGAACTATGGCTACACCTTC.

This clonotype was observed at least ten times. J is TRBJ2-3 and V is TRBV11-3; 9 bases map to TRBD1. Losses at the gene ends were 6 bases for V and 2 bases for J; bases not matched to a gene: 3. The CDR3 sequence is 14 residues long. From germline, CDR1 is SGHNT and CDR2 YENEEA. CDR3 nucleotide sequence: TGTGCCAGCAGGGGGGACAGGGTCACAGATACGCAGTATTTT. Translation: CASRGDRVTDTQYF.

Only a few counts were recorded for this clonotype. The chain joins TRBV20-1 to TRBJ2-1; TRBD2 matches 12 bases. Germline trimming cut 3 bases from V and 7 bases from J; bases unmatched to any gene: 7. Germline lookup yields CDR1 DFQATT and CDR2 SNEGSKA (reference sequence). CDR3 size: 15 residues. CDR3 sequence reads: CSASTLAGGPNEQFF. The CDR3 coding sequence is TGCAGTGCTAGCACCCTAGCGGGGGGGCCTAATGAGCAGTTCTTC.

This clonotype has ten or more counts. The V and J genes are TRBV10-3 and TRBJ2-5, with a weak D call TRBD1 (5 bases). The CDR3 spans 15 residues. The germline V and J ends were trimmed by 5 bases and 2 bases, with 15 bases remaining between them. Germline V gene sequence: CDR1 ENHRY, CDR2 SYGVKD. For the CDR3, the DNA is TGTGCCATCAGTCAGACAATAGCAGGGCAAGAGACCCAGTACTTC. This encodes CAISQTIAGQETQYF.

The CDR3 protein is CASSLGGRVYQPQHF. For the CDR3, the DNA is TGTGCCAGCAGTTTAGGTGGCAGGGTATATCAGCCCCAGCATTTT. The chain employs TRBV27 and TRBJ1-5, with D maybe TRBD1 (5 bases). There are 15 residues in the CDR3. The V gene's germline CDR1 is MNHEY and CDR2 SMNVEV (reference sequence). V was cut by 2 bases and J by 5 bases, with 13 bases left in between.

This clonotype was observed many times. V gene TRBV5-1 combines with J gene TRBJ2-2; perhaps TRBD1 as D (6 bases). Deletions cut 4 bases from V and 3 bases from J, with 16 bases between. Germline V gives CDR1 SGHRS, CDR2 YFSETQ. CDR3 size: 16 residues. The CDR3: CASSARSGADTGELFF. The CDR3 nucleotides are TGCGCCAGCAGCGCCAGATCAGGGGCGGACACCGGGGAGCTGTTTTTT.

This clonotype has at least ten counts. The rearrangement joins TRBV7-9 to TRBJ2-1, with no clear D. V was cut by 4 bases and J by 8 bases, with 9 bases left in between. This CDR3 comprises 12 residues. Germline lookup yields CDR1 SEHNR and CDR2 FQNEAQ (reference sequence). The CDR3, as DNA: TGTGCCAGCAGCTCCAATGGGTATGAGCAGTTCTTC. Its protein is CASSSNGYEQFF.

The chain links TRBV20-1 to TRBJ1-2, with 7 positions matching TRBD1. This CDR3 spans 12 amino acids. CDR1 and CDR2 from the germline V gene are DFQATT and SNEGSKA (reference sequence). The V and J ends lost 7 bases and 4 bases, in that order; junction bases with no gene match: 6. The CDR3 DNA is TGCAGTGGACAGGCAGGGGGCTATGGCTACACCTTC. Protein product: CSGQAGGYGYTF.

This clonotype was observed at least ten times. One junction end does not reproduce the germline sequence, and a read error may be involved. The DNA for the CDR3 is TGTGCCAGCAGCTCAAGCGGGTCCTCCAATGAGCAGTTCTTC. Its translation: CASSSSGSSNEQFF. The chain uses TRBV5-6 and TRBJ2-1; possibly TRBD2 for D (6 bases). CDR1 is SGHDT and CDR2 is YYEEEE in the germline V gene. This CDR3 spans 14 amino acids.

This clonotype was observed many times. The chain links TRBV6-5 to TRBJ1-1; 11 nucleotides match TRBD1. Losses at the gene ends were 4 bases for V and 5 bases for J; bases not matched to a gene: 6. The CDR3 contains 15 residues. CDR1 and CDR2 from the germline V gene are MNHEY and SVGAGI. The CDR3 protein is CASSSPGTGGTEAFF. CDR3 in DNA: TGTGCCAGCAGTTCTCCCGGGACAGGGGGGACTGAAGCTTTCTTT.